This T cell receptor (beta chain) derives from a study of radiation and T cells in renal cell carcinoma. The study, taken as a whole, reports: Pretreatment tumor biopsies were lacking, so baseline clonotypes are unknown. Top tumor clonotypes rose in blood 2 weeks post-radiation, then contracted.

Noted time point: blood 2 weeks post-SBRT. Treatment denoted: 15 Gy SBRT to primary tumor, nephrectomy 4 weeks later. Serial blood draws occurred at baseline and 2 and 4 weeks post-SBRT. Regarding this clone: Its antigen is not identified.

This table comes from immunoSEQ multiplex PCR, and its TCRdb copy is limited to in-frame clones, with some not included. This repertoire shows some 130,000 clones, roughly 77% found once; its top ten account for less than 2.5%. This CDR3 has 14 residues. Germline lookup yields CDR1 SGHDT and CDR2 YYEEEE. V shed 1 base and J shed 4 bases, with 11 bases lying between them. The chain joins TRBV5-6 to TRBJ2-5; D is possibly TRBD2 (5 bases). The sequence was collected from a woman in her sixties or seventies with renal cell carcinoma. This specimen consisted of blood, obtained from a patient whose treatment included radiotherapy and nephrectomy. The chain's CDR3 is CASSLSVRGETQYF. Here the CDR3 DNA reads TGTGCCAGCAGCTTGTCGGTACGGGGAGAGACCCAGTACTTC.